The 18 T cell receptor beta chains below come from one sample, sequenced in a study of cytomegalovirus exposure and HLA in healthy donors. The PCR used 60 Vbeta and 13 Jbeta primers. Assay used: immunoSEQ multiplex PCR; TCRdb lists only in-frame clones, some missing. The repertoire holds under 200,000 clones, with around 80% as singletons. The sample consisted of PBMCs. These TCRs come from a woman aged 35 to 49 in good health and CMV-seronegative.

V is TRBV29-1 and J is TRBJ1-2, with 7 bases aligning to TRBD1. Germline V CDR1 and CDR2: SQVTM, ANQGSEA. Trimming at V came to 6 bases and at J to 3 bases, leaving 1 base not matched to a gene. The CDR3 extends over 11 amino acids. CDR3 region: CSVQGDYGYTF. As DNA, the CDR3 is TGCAGCGTCCAGGGGGACTATGGCTACACCTTC. Looking up the rest from reference TRBV29-1 and TRBJ1-2 gives the full variable domain: SAVISQKPSRDICQRGTSLTIQCQVDSQVTMMFWYRQQPGQSLTLIATANQGSEATYESGFVIDKFPISRPNLTFSTLTVSNMSPEDSSIYLCSVQGDYGYTFGSGTRLTVV.

J is TRBJ1-2 and V is TRBV5-5; 7 bases agree with TRBD1. The V and J ends lost 3 bases and 8 bases, in that order; junction bases with no gene match: 7. Per germline, CDR1 SGHKS and CDR2 YYEKEE (reference sequence). The CDR3 extends over 13 amino acids. The CDR3 protein is CASSSQGIGGYTF. The DNA of the CDR3 is TGTGCCAGCAGCTCACAGGGGATAGGCGGCTACACCTTC.

V usage is TRBV10-2 and J usage is TRBJ1-1; D not resolved. V was shortened by 3 bases and J by 1 base, with 6 bases between the two germline ends. Germline assignment: CDR1 WSHSY and CDR2 SAAADI. The CDR3 runs to 13 residues. This CDR3 is CASSERANTEAFF. The CDR3 bases are TGCGCCAGCAGTGAACGAGCGAACACTGAAGCTTTCTTT.

The chain couples TRBV5-5 to TRBJ2-5; 14 bases align to TRBD2. The germline V gene has CDR1 SGHKS and CDR2 YYEKEE (reference sequence). Germline trimming cut 2 bases from V and 4 bases from J; bases unmatched to any gene: 4. The CDR3 consists of 16 residues. CDR3 sequence reads: CASSFGLAGGSETQYF. Here the CDR3 DNA reads TGTGCCAGCAGCTTCGGACTAGCGGGGGGTTCAGAGACCCAGTACTTC.

The chain combines TRBV30 with TRBJ2-7, with 9 bases fitting TRBD1. Germline V CDR1 and CDR2: GTSNPN, SVGIG (reference sequence). CDR3 length equals 14 residues. J was trimmed by 6 bases and V by 4 bases; bases with no gene match: 10. CDR3 nucleotide sequence: TGTGCCTGGATACTACAGGGGGCATTGGGCGAGCAGTACTTC. Protein: CAWILQGALGEQYF. Drawing the rest from reference TRBV30 and TRBJ2-7, the complete variable domain is SQTIHQWPATLVQPVGSPLSLECTVEGTSNPNLYWYRQAAGRGLQLLFYSVGIGQISSEVPQNLSASRPQDRQFILSSKKLLLSDSGFYLCAWILQGALGEQYFGPGTRLTVT.

The CDR3 sequence: CASSLVGGASTDTQYF. CDR3 nucleotide sequence: TGTGCCAGCAGCTTGGTTGGAGGAGCTAGCACAGATACGCAGTATTTT. The J gene is TRBJ2-3, the V gene TRBV5-6, with D possibly TRBD2 on 5 matching bases. Trimming pared 0 bases from V and 0 bases from J, leaving 11 bases between. The germline CDR1 and CDR2 sequences are SGHDT and YYEEEE. The CDR3 runs 16 residues.

The chain employs TRBV2 and TRBJ1-3; tentative D call: TRBD1 (6 bases). The V gene lost 2 bases and the J gene lost 9 bases, with 11 bases spanning the gap. Germline lookup yields CDR1 SNHLY and CDR2 FYNNEI. The length of the CDR3 is 13 residues. CDR3 nucleotide sequence: TGTGCCAGCAGTGAAACAGGGTTCGGCACCATATATTTT. Protein: CASSETGFGTIYF. Drawing the rest from reference TRBV2 and TRBJ1-3, the complete variable domain is EPEVTQTPSHQVTQMGQEVILRCVPISNHLYFYWYRQILGQKVEFLVSFYNNEISEKSEIFDDQFSVERPDGSNFTLKIRSTKLEDSAMYFCASSETGFGTIYFGEGSWLTVV.

The CDR3 sequence is CASSPRQGRADGYTF. Written as DNA, the CDR3 is TGTGCCAGCTCACCTCGACAGGGGAGGGCAGATGGCTACACCTTC. The chain employs TRBV18 and TRBJ1-2; 8 bases are shared with TRBD1. The CDR3 length is 15 residues. J lost 6 bases, V lost 3 bases, and 9 bases had no gene match. Germline values: CDR1 KGHSH, CDR2 LQKENI.

The chain links TRBV7-9 to TRBJ1-4, with D perhaps TRBD1 (6 bases). Trimming stripped 2 bases from V and 8 bases from J, with 21 bases between. This CDR3 region has 17 residues. Germline V lookup: CDR1 SEHNR, CDR2 FQNEAQ (reference sequence). CDR3 bases: TGTGCCAGCAGCTTACCCTTCTGGGGACAAATGGACGAAAAACTGTTTTTT. This gives the protein CASSLPFWGQMDEKLFF.

A few counts support this clone. This chain connects TRBV29-1 to TRBJ2-3; TRBD1 matches at 10 bases. CDR1 and CDR2 (germline): SQVTM, ANQGSEA. V lost 7 bases to trimming and J lost 5 bases; unmatched junction nucleotides: 9. The length of the CDR3 is 14 residues. CDR3 in amino acids: CSAHRGTGVDTQYF. CDR3 sequence (DNA): TGCAGCGCCCACCGCGGGACAGGGGTAGATACGCAGTATTTT.

The chain links TRBV19 to TRBJ2-7, with TRBD1 matching 7 bases. CDR1 and CDR2 from the germline V gene are LNHDA and SQIVND (reference sequence). After removal of 3 bases from V and 3 bases from J, the junction contained 11 bases not matched to a gene. The CDR3 has 16 amino acids. The CDR3 coding sequence is TGTGCCAGTAGTATCGTCAACTTCCAGGGGGTCTACGAGCAGTACTTC. This codes for CASSIVNFQGVYEQYF.

The chain is built from TRBV7-2 and TRBJ2-3; 7 bases are a match to TRBD2. Germline V gene sequence: CDR1 SGHTA, CDR2 FQGNSA. CDR3 length equals 16 residues. After removal of 1 base from V and 6 bases from J, the junction contained 10 bases not matched to a gene. As DNA, the CDR3 is TGTGCCAGCAGCTTAGGGGCTAGCGGTCATTGGGATACGCAGTATTTT. Encoded protein: CASSLGASGHWDTQYF.

This clone was picked up one time. The chain links TRBV27 to TRBJ2-7; D is possibly TRBD2 (6 bases). The germline V gene has CDR1 MNHEY and CDR2 SMNVEV (reference sequence). Trimming shortened V by 6 bases and J by 5 bases, and 29 bases separated the two germline ends. This CDR3 region has 18 residues. The CDR3 protein is CASSLRRAVGPPGHEQYF. For the CDR3, the DNA is TGTGCCAGCAGCCTGAGGAGGGCGGTAGGCCCCCCGGGGCACGAGCAGTACTTC.

This sequence joins TRBV9 and TRBJ2-3, with D uncertain. CDR1 is SGDLS and CDR2 is YYNGEE in the germline V gene. There are 13 residues in the CDR3. V was shortened by 7 bases and J by 0 bases, with 9 bases between the two germline ends. The CDR3 here is CASSPTSTDTQYF. The CDR3 coding sequence is TGTGCCAGCTCCCCGACTAGCACAGATACGCAGTATTTT.

The V and J genes are TRBV9 and TRBJ2-2; the D gene is possibly TRBD2 (6 bases). The length of the CDR3 is 15 residues. V was clipped by 2 bases and J by 1 base, with 9 bases between them. Per the germline V gene, CDR1 is SGDLS and CDR2 is YYNGEE. CDR3 residues: CASSVTGLNTGELFF. The CDR3, as DNA: TGTGCCAGCAGCGTCACGGGACTGAACACCGGGGAGCTGTTTTTT.

This clone was found a few times. V usage is TRBV27 and J usage is TRBJ1-1; possible D gene TRBD1, 5 bases. Germline assignment: CDR1 MNHEY and CDR2 SMNVEV (reference sequence). This CDR3 contains 16 residues. V lost 3 bases to trimming and J lost 4 bases, with 18 bases between them. The CDR3, as DNA: TGTGCCAGCAGTTTGGGCGGGGGAATGGAAAGCACTGAAGCTTTCTTT. Its translation: CASSLGGGMESTEAFF.

In its sample, this clone was seen once. The chain has TRBV7-9 and TRBJ2-3, with 12 bases aligning to TRBD2. CDR1 and CDR2 from the germline V gene are SEHNR and FQNEAQ (reference sequence). This CDR3 is 16 amino acids long. V was pared by 1 base and J by 6 bases, with 5 bases of the junction left unmatched. The CDR3 DNA reads as TGTGCCAGCAGCTTAGGACTAGCGGGGGTCCGGGATACGCAGTATTTT. Translation gives CASSLGLAGVRDTQYF.

This clone was observed a handful of times. V and J are TRBV19 and TRBJ1-2, with D unresolved. CDR3 length: 16 amino acids. The V and J ends lost 2 bases and 3 bases respectively, with 16 bases between them. Per the germline V gene, CDR1 is LNHDA and CDR2 is SQIVND (reference sequence). The CDR3 DNA follows: TGTGCCAGTAGTATATTGCGCGTGGGAGTCCACTATGGCTACACCTTC. Its protein product is CASSILRVGVHYGYTF.